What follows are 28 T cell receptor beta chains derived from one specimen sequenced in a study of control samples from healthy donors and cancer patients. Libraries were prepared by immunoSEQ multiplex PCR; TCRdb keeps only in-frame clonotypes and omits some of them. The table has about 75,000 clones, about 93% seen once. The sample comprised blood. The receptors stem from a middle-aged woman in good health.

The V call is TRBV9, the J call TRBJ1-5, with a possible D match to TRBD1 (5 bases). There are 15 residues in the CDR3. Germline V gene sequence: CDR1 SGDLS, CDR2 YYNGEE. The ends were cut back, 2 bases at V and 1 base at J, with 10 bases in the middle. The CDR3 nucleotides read TGTGCCAGCAGCGTCTCGGGGGACAGCAATCAGCCCCAGCATTTT. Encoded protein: CASSVSGDSNQPQHF.

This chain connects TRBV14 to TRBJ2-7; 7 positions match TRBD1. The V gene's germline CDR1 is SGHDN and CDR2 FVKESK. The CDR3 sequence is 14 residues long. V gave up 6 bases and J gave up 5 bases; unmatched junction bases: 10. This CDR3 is CASSPQTGFDEQYF. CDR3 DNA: TGTGCCAGCAGTCCGCAGACAGGGTTTGACGAGCAGTACTTC.

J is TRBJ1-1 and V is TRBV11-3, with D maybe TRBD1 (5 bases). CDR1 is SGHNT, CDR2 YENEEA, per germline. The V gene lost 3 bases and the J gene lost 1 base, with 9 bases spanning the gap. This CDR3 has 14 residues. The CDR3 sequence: CASSLLGENTEAFF. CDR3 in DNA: TGTGCCAGCAGCTTGCTGGGGGAGAACACTGAAGCTTTCTTT.

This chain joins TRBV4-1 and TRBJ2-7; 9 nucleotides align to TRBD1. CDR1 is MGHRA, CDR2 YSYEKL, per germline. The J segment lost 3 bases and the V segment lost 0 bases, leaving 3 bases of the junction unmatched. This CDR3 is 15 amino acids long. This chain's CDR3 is CASSQEPDRGYEQYF. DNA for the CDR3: TGCGCCAGCAGCCAAGAACCGGACAGGGGCTACGAGCAGTACTTC.

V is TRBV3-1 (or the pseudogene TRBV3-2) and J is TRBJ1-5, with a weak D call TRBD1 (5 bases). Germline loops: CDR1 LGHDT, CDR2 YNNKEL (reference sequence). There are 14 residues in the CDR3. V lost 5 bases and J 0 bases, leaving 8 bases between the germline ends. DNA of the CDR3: TGTGCCAGCAGCTCGACAGTTAGCAATCAGCCCCAGCATTTT. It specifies CASSSTVSNQPQHF.

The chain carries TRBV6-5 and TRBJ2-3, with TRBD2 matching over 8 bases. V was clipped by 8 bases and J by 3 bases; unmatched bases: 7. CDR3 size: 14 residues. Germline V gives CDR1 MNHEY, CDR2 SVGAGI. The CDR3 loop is CASGWTSPTDTQYF. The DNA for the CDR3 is TGTGCCAGCGGATGGACTAGCCCTACAGATACGCAGTATTTT.

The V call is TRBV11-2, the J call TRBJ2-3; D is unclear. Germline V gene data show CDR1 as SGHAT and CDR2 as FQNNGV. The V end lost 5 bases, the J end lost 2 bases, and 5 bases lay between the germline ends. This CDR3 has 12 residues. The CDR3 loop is CASSPTTDTQYF. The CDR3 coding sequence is TGTGCCAGCAGCCCAACCACAGATACGCAGTATTTT.

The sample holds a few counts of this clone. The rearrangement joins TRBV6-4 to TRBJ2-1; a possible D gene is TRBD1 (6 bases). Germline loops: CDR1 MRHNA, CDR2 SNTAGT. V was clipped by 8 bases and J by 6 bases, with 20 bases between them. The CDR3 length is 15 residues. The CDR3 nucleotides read TGTGCCAGCTCCCACAGGGCAGGGGCCTCCAATGAGCAGTTCTTC. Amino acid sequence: CASSHRAGASNEQFF.

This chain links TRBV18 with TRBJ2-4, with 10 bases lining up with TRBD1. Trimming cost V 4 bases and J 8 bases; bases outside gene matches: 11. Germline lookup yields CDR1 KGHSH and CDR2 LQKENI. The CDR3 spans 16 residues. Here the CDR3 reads CASSLTRDRGWDIQYF. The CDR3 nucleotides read TGTGCCAGCTCACTTACCCGGGACAGGGGTTGGGACATTCAGTACTTC.

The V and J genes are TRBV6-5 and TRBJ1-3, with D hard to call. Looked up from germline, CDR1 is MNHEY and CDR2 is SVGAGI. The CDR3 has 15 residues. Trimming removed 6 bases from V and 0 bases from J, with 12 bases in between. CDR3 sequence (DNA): TGTGCCAGCAGCCGGACTGATTACTCTGGAAACACCATATATTTT. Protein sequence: CASSRTDYSGNTIYF.

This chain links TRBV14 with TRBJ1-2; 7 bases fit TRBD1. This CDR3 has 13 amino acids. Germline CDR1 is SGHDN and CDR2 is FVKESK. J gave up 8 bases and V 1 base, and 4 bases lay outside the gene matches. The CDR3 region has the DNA TGTGCCAGCAGCCAAGCTCAGGGGGACGGCTACACCTTC. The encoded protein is CASSQAQGDGYTF.

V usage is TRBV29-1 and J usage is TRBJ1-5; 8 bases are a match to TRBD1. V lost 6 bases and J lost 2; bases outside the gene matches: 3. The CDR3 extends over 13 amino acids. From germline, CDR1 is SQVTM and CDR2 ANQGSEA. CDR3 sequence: CSVLTGGNQPQHF. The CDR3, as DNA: TGCAGCGTCCTGACAGGGGGCAATCAGCCCCAGCATTTT. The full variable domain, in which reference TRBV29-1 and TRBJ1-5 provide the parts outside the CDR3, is SAVISQKPSRDICQRGTSLTIQCQVDSQVTMMFWYRQQPGQSLTLIATANQGSEATYESGFVIDKFPISRPNLTFSTLTVSNMSPEDSSIYLCSVLTGGNQPQHFGDGTRLSIL.

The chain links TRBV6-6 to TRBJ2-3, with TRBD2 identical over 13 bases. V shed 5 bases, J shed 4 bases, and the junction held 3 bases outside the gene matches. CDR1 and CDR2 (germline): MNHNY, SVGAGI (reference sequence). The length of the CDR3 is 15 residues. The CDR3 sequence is CASSRTSGSPDTQYF. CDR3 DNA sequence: TGTGCCAGCAGTCGGACTAGCGGGAGCCCAGATACGCAGTATTTT.

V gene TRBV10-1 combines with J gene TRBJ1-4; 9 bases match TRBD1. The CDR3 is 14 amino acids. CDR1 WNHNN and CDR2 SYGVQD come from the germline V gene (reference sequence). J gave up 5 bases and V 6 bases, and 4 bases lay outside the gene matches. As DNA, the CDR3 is TGCGCCAGCAGCTCCGGACAGGGGAATGAAAAACTGTTTTTT. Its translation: CASSSGQGNEKLFF.

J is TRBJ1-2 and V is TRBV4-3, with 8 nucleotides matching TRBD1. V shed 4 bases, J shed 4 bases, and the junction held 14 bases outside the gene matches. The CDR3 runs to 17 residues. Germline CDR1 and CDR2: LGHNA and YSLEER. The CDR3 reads CASSPSPVIGQGYGYTF. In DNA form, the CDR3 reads TGCGCCAGCAGCCCTTCCCCCGTAATTGGACAGGGCTATGGCTACACCTTC.

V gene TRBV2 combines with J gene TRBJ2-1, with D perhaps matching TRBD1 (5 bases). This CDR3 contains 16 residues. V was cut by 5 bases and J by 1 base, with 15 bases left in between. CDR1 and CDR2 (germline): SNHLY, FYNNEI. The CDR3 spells CASSTDWGSSYNEQFF. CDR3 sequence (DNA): TGTGCCAGCAGTACCGATTGGGGCTCTTCCTACAATGAGCAGTTCTTC.

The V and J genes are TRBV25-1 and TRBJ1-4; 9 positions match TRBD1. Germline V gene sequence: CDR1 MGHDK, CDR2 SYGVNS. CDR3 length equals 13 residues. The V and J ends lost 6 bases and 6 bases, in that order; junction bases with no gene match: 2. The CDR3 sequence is CASRGQGDEKLFF. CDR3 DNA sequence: TGTGCCAGCAGGGGACAGGGAGATGAAAAACTGTTTTTT.

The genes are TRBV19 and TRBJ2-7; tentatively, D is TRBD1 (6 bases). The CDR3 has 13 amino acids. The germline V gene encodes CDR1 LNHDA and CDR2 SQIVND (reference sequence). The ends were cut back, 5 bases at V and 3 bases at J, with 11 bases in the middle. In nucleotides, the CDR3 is TGTGCCAGTAGTCTCGGGACAAACTACGAGCAGTACTTC. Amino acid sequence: CASSLGTNYEQYF.

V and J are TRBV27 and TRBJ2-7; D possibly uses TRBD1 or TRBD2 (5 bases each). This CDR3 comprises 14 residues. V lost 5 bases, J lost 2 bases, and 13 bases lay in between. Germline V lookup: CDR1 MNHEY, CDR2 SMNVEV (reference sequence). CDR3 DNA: TGTGCCAGCAGTGCAAGCCAGGGAGCCTACGAGCAGTACTTC. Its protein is CASSASQGAYEQYF.

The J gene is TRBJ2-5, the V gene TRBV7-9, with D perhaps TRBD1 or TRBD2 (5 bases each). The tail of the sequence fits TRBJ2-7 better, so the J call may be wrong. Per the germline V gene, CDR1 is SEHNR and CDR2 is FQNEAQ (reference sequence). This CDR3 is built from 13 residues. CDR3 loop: CAYEGQDRYEQYF. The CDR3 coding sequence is TGTGCCTACGAGGGGCAGGACCGCTACGAGCAGTACTTC.

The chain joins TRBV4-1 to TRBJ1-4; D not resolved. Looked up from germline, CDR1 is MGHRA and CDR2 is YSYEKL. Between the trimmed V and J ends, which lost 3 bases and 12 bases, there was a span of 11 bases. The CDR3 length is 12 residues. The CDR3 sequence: CASSHIIDQLFF. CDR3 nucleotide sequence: TGCGCCAGCAGCCACATAATAGACCAACTGTTTTTT.

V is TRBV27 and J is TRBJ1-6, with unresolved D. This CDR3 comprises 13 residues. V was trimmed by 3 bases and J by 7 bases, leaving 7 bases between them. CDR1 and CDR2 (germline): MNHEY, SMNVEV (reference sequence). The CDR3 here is CASSLVANSPLHF. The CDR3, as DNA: TGTGCCAGCAGTTTGGTTGCGAATTCACCCCTCCACTTT.

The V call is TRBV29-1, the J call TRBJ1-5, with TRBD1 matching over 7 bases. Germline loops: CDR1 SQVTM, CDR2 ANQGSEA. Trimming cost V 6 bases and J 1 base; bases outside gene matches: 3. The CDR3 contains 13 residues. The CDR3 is CSVLTGSNQPQHF. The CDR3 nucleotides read TGCAGCGTCCTGACAGGGAGCAATCAGCCCCAGCATTTT. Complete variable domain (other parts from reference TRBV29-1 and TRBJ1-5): SAVISQKPSRDICQRGTSLTIQCQVDSQVTMMFWYRQQPGQSLTLIATANQGSEATYESGFVIDKFPISRPNLTFSTLTVSNMSPEDSSIYLCSVLTGSNQPQHFGDGTRLSIL.

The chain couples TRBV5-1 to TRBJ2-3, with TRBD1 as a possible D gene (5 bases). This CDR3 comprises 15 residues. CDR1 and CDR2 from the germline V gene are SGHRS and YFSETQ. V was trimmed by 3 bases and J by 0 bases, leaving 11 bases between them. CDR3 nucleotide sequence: TGCGCCAGCAGCTCTGGGGCAGTTAGCACAGATACGCAGTATTTT. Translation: CASSSGAVSTDTQYF.

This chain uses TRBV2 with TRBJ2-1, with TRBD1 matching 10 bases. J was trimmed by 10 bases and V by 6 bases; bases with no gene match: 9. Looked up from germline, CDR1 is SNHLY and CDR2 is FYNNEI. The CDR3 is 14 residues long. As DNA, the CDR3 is TGTGCCAGCAGCGGACAGGGGGTCGGGGGCGAGCAGTTCTTC. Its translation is CASSGQGVGGEQFF.

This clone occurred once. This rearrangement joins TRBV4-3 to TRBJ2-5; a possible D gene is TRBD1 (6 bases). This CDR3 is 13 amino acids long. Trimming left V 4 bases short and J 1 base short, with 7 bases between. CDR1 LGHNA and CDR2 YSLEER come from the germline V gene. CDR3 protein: CASSRTAQETQYF. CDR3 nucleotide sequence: TGCGCCAGCAGCCGGACAGCCCAAGAGACCCAGTACTTC.

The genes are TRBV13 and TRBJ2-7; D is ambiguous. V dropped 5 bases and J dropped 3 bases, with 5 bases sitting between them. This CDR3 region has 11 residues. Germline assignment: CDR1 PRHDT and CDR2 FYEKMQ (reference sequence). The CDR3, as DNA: TGTGCCAGCAGCCTCTACTACGAGCAGTACTTC. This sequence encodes CASSLYYEQYF. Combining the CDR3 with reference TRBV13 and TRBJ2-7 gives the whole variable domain AAGVIQSPRHLIKEKRETATLKCYPIPRHDTVYWYQQGPGQDPQFLISFYEKMQSDKGSIPDRFSAQQFSDYHSELNMSSLELGDSALYFCASSLYYEQYFGPGTRLTVT.

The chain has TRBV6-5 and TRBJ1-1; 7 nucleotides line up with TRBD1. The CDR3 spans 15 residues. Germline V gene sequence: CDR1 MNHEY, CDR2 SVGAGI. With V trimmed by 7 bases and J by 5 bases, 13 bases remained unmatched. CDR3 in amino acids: CASTKRAGGGTEAFF. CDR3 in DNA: TGTGCCAGCACCAAGAGGGCAGGGGGGGGGACTGAAGCTTTCTTT.